Following are 2 T cell receptor beta chains from one sample sequenced in a study of cytomegalovirus exposure and HLA in healthy donors. PCR primers comprised 60 Vbeta and 13 Jbeta primers. The assay was immunoSEQ multiplex PCR, and TCRdb's table has in-frame clones only and misses some. The sample holds 150,000 to 200,000 clones, 81% seen once. The sample consisted of PBMCs. The receptors derive from a man in his fifties in good health and CMV-seropositive.

The J gene is TRBJ2-2, the V gene TRBV19; D gene unclear. The V gene's germline CDR1 is LNHDA and CDR2 SQIVND (reference sequence). There are 13 residues in the CDR3. Trimming cost V 3 bases and J 4 bases, with 6 bases left between them. CDR3 residues: CASSIGITGELFF. CDR3 nucleotides: TGTGCCAGTAGTATCGGTATCACCGGGGAGCTGTTTTTT.

This clone was seen only a few times. The chain is built from TRBV18 and TRBJ1-1; no clear D gene. This CDR3 has 14 amino acids. Trimming shortened V by 6 bases and J by 1 base, and 12 bases separated the two germline ends. Germline V gene sequence: CDR1 KGHSH, CDR2 LQKENI. The CDR3 spells CASSLLVGNTEAFF. Here the CDR3 DNA reads TGTGCCAGCTCCCTACTTGTTGGGAACACTGAAGCTTTCTTT.